The T cell receptor (beta chain) described here comes from a study of control samples from healthy donors and cancer patients. The trim removed 4 bases at V and 0 bases at J, leaving 6 bases unmatched. The length of the CDR3 is 16 residues. In germline, CDR1 is KGHDR, CDR2 SFDVKD. Only in-frame clones appear in the TCRdb table, and some are missing; sequencing was by immunoSEQ multiplex PCR. The sample contains approximately 150,000 clones, 90% to 95% of which appear only once. The rearrangement joins TRBV24-1 to TRBJ2-7; 9 nucleotides match TRBD1. Sequencing was performed on blood. This clonotype was obtained from a woman in her twenties or thirties in good health. CDR3 protein: CATSDAGTGSSYEQYF. The CDR3, as DNA: TGTGCCACCAGTGACGCCGGGACAGGGAGCTCCTACGAGCAGTACTTC.